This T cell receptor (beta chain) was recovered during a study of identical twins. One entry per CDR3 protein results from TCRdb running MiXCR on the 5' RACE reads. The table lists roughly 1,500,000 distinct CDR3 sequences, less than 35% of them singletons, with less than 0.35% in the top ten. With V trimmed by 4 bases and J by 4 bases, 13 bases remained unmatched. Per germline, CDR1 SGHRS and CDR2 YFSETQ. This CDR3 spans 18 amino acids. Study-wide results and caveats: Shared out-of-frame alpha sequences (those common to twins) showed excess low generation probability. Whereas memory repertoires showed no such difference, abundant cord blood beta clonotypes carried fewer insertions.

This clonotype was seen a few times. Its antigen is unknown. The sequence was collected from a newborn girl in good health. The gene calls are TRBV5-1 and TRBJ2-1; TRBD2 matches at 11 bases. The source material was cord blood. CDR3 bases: TGCGCCAGCAGCCCAGGACTAGCGGGCTTTGTATTTTACAATGAGCAGTTCTTC. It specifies CASSPGLAGFVFYNEQFF.